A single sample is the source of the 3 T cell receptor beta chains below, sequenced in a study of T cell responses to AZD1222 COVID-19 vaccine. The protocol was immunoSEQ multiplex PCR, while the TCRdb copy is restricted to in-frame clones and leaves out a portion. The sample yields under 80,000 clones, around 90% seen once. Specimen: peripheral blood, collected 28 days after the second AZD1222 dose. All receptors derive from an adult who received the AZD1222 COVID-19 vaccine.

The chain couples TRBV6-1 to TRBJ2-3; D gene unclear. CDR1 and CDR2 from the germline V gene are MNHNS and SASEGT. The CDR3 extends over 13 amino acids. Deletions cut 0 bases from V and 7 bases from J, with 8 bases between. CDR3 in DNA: TGTGCCAGCAGTGAAGCGGGGTCGCATACGCAGTATTTT. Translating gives CASSEAGSHTQYF.

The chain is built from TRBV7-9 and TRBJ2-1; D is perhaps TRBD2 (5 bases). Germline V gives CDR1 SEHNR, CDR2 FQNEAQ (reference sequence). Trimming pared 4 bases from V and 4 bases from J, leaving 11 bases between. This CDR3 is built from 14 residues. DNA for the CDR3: TGTGCCAGCAGCTCCGGGAACCCGTACAATGAGCAGTTCTTC. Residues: CASSSGNPYNEQFF.

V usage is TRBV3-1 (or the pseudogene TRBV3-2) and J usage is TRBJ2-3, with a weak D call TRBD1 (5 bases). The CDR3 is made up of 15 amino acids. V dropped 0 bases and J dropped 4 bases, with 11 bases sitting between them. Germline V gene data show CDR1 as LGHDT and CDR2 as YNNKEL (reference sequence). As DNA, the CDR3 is TGTGCCAGCAGCCAAGATCAGGGTTTGGCAGATACGCAGTATTTT. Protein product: CASSQDQGLADTQYF.